The clone carrying this TCR beta chain was recorded a few times. Time point: patch test 3, about 24 weeks after DPC sensitization. The treatment is: therapeutic diphenylcyclopropenone sensitization with weekly scalp DPC. Unfractionated whole blood was the source of the extracted total RNA. From the RACE reads, TCRdb called clonotypes with MiXCR, one entry per CDR3 protein. The sample lists 210,000 or so distinct CDR3 sequences, more than 20% occurring once. The data originate from a study of human T cells and chemical hapten exposure. Trimming removed 5 bases at V and 1 base at J, with 16 bases between. The CDR3 totals 16 residues.

This receptor was obtained from a woman in her thirties or forties with alopecia areata. Some clones in this sample may be carry-over from other donors' samples. This specimen consisted of whole blood, obtained in connection with sensitization to the hapten diphenylcyclopropenone (DPC). The chain uses TRBV12-3 or TRBV12-4 and TRBJ2-3; D uncertain. CDR3 residues: CASSPRSVIGTDTQYF. CDR3 in DNA: TGTGCCAGCAGTCCACGCTCCGTCATAGGCACAGATACGCAGTATTTT.